These T cell receptor beta chains were read from a single sample in a study of blood T cell repertoires in COVID-19. Using immunoSEQ multiplex PCR, the repertoire was profiled, and TCRdb retains in-frame clones only, with some absent. Of about 230,000 clones in the sample, approximately 83% were seen once. The sequencing sample was made of peripheral blood. The source is a middle-aged man with acute or convalescent COVID-19. Each CDR3 is given with its conserved first and last residue. Each record gives: clone size, J gene, CDR3 length, V gene, D gene, CDR3 DNA, CDR3 protein. A D gene is named only where the DNA matches it firmly. The size field is filled for only some rows; it gives once, few, many or a size class.

few TRBJ2-5 12 TRBV7-9 - TGTGCCAGCAGCTCCGAGGGAGAGACCCAGTACTTC CASSSEGETQYF
- TRBJ1-2 13 TRBV6-2/TRBV6-3 - TGTGCCAGCAGTCCGGGGAGGGGAACTGGCTACACCTTC CASSPGRGTGYTF
- TRBJ2-1 13 TRBV12-3/TRBV12-4 - TGTGCCAGCAGCTCTGGCCCGGGCAATGAGCAGTTCTTC CASSSGPGNEQFF
- TRBJ1-1 12 TRBV14 - TGTGCCAGCAGCCCGCGCTCGCGGGAAGCTTTCTTT CASSPRSREAFF
- TRBJ2-5 14 TRBV11-2 - TGTGCCAGCAGCTTAGTTGACAGCAGGGAGACCCAGTACTTC CASSLVDSRETQYF
- TRBJ1-6 15 TRBV5-6 - TGTGCCAGCAGCTTGTCAGGCTCCGATAATTCACCCCTCCACTTT CASSLSGSDNSPLHF
- TRBJ1-2 15 TRBV6-5 TRBD1 TGTGCCAGCAGTTACTACGGGACAGGGAACCATGGCTACACCTTC CASSYYGTGNHGYTF
- TRBJ2-2 14 TRBV18 TRBD2 TGTGCCAGCTCACTAGAGGAGAGCGGGACGGTCCCGTTTTTT CASSLEESGTVPFF
- TRBJ2-1 16 TRBV29-1 TRBD2 TGCAGCGTTGAAGGGGAAAGGCCTAGCGGGAGCCCTGAGCAGTTCTTC CSVEGERPSGSPEQFF
- TRBJ2-3 16 TRBV11-2 TRBD2 TGTGCCAGCAGCCTCCTACTAGCGGGAGTTGGGAATACGCAGTATTTT CASSLLLAGVGNTQYF
- TRBJ1-1 14 TRBV19 - TGTGCCAGTAGTCAACAGGGAATGAACACTGAAGCTTTCTTT CASSQQGMNTEAFF
- TRBJ2-2 15 TRBV2 TRBD2 TGTGCCAGCCGAAGACTAGCGGGAGTTACCGGGGAGCTGTTTTTT CASRRLAGVTGELFF
- TRBJ2-1 15 TRBV4-1 - TGCGCCAGCAGCCAGGATGCGGTCTCCTACAATGAGCAGTTCTTC CASSQDAVSYNEQFF
- TRBJ2-7 12 TRBV5-1 TRBD2 TGCGCCAGCAGCGCTAGCGGTTACGAGCAGTACTTC CASSASGYEQYF
- TRBJ1-5 14 TRBV10-2 - TGCGCCAGCAGCGCAAGACAGGCGAATCAGCCCCAGCATTTT CASSARQANQPQHF
- TRBJ1-6 12 TRBV10-1 - TGCGCCAGCAGTGATCCCGGTATGGCCCTCCACTTT CASSDPGMALHF
- TRBJ1-1 13 TRBV10-3 TRBD1 TGTGCCATCAGTGTTACAGGGGATACTGAAGCTTTCTTT CAISVTGDTEAFF
- TRBJ1-6 15 TRBV25-1 - TGTGCCAGCAGTCAAGGACTTAGGGGGAATTCACCCCTCCACTTT CASSQGLRGNSPLHF
- TRBJ1-5 14 TRBV2 TRBD1 TGTGCCAGCAGTGGGCAGGGGGAGGTTCAGCCCCAGCATTTT CASSGQGEVQPQHF
- TRBJ1-2 12 TRBV5-1 - TGCGCCAGCCGTGACAGTAACTATGGCTACACCTTC CASRDSNYGYTF
- TRBJ1-4 14 TRBV5-1 TRBD1 TGCGCCAGCAGCCAGGGACAGGTTAATGAAAAACTGTTTTTT CASSQGQVNEKLFF
once TRBJ1-1 14 TRBV6-2/TRBV6-3 TRBD1 TGTGCCAGCAGCTTTGGACAGGGGGGCACTGAAGCTTTCTTT CASSFGQGGTEAFF
- TRBJ2-1 12 TRBV2 - TGTGCCAGCAGTGACGCCCTGAGAGAGCAGTTCTTC CASSDALREQFF
- TRBJ1-1 14 TRBV6-1 TRBD1 TGTGCCAGCAGTGAACAGGGGGGATACACTGAAGCTTTCTTT CASSEQGGYTEAFF
- TRBJ1-1 15 TRBV4-3 - TGCGCCAGCAGCCAAGTTTTGGTCGGGAACACTGAAGCTTTCTTT CASSQVLVGNTEAFF
- TRBJ2-2 14 TRBV7-2 - TGTGCCAGCCGCCCGGAGGGAATCACCGGGGAGCTGTTTTTT CASRPEGITGELFF
- TRBJ1-4 18 TRBV27 - TGTGCCAGCAGTTTCCACTCGGACAGCCTCAAGGCTAATGAAAAACTGTTTTTT CASSFHSDSLKANEKLFF
- TRBJ2-7 13 TRBV18 TRBD1 TGTGCCAGCTCACGACAGGGGCGAGGCGAGCAGTACTTC CASSRQGRGEQYF
- TRBJ1-1 13 TRBV11-2 - TGTGCCAGCAGCTTAGCCGGCAGCGGTTTGGCTTTCTTT CASSLAGSGLAFF
- TRBJ1-4 16 TRBV7-2 TRBD1 TGTGCCAGCAGCTTACAGCCAGGGGGAACTAATGAAAAACTGTTTTTT CASSLQPGGTNEKLFF
- TRBJ1-2 13 TRBV6-2/TRBV6-3 - TGTGCCAGCAGTTTCCGGGTCGCATATGGCTACACCTTC CASSFRVAYGYTF
- TRBJ1-2 13 TRBV6-1 - TGTGCCAGCAGTGAGCAAGGGGTTGGAGGCTACACCTTC CASSEQGVGGYTF
- TRBJ2-1 18 TRBV4-2 TRBD2 TGTGCCAGCAGCCAAGATTCTAGGACTAGCGGGAGAAGTAATGAGCAGTTCTTC CASSQDSRTSGRSNEQFF
- TRBJ2-3 15 TRBV9 - TGTGCCAGCAGCCCCCTCCCCGGGGTCCCAGATACGCAGTATTTT CASSPLPGVPDTQYF
- TRBJ1-5 15 TRBV27 TRBD1 TGTGCCAGCAGTTTACGACAGGGGACGTATCAGCCCCAGCATTTT CASSLRQGTYQPQHF
- TRBJ2-5 15 TRBV19 - TGTGCCAGTAGTATAGCCCAGGGAAGAGGAGAGACCCAGTACTTC CASSIAQGRGETQYF
- TRBJ1-6 14 TRBV7-2 TRBD1 TGTGCCAGCAGCTTAGGGACAGGGGGATCACCCCTCCACTTT CASSLGTGGSPLHF
- TRBJ1-4 14 TRBV27 - TGTGCCAGCAGTTTCGGGACAACTAATGAAAAACTGTTTTTT CASSFGTTNEKLFF
once TRBJ1-4 17 TRBV19 - TGTGCCAGTAGGATTTGGACTTTAGTTGCAACTAATGAAAAACTGTTTTTT CASRIWTLVATNEKLFF
- TRBJ2-2 15 TRBV9 - TGTGCCAGCAGCGTCGGGGAGCCGAACACCGGGGAGCTGTTTTTT CASSVGEPNTGELFF
few TRBJ2-1 17 TRBV19 TRBD2 TGTGCCAGTAGTACCTGGACTAGCGGGCCCTCCTACAATGAGCAGTTCTTC CASSTWTSGPSYNEQFF
- TRBJ1-5 15 TRBV28 - TGTGCCAGCAGTTTAAGGGGCCTCCTCACTCAGCCCCAGCATTTT CASSLRGLLTQPQHF
- TRBJ1-1 17 TRBV27 TRBD1 TGTGCCAGCAGTTTACCGAGACAGGGGGCGAGGGACACTGAAGCTTTCTTT CASSLPRQGARDTEAFF
- TRBJ1-1 17 TRBV3-1/TRBV3-2 - TGTGCCAGCAGTCAAAGGGTCCACAGGGTGGTGCACACTGAAGCTTTCTTT CASSQRVHRVVHTEAFF